Given below is one TCR beta chain in context. The entry originates in a study of blood T cell repertoires in COVID-19. Whole-study context: The study drew acute and convalescent COVID-19 samples from the United States, Italy and Spain. In each case, the material was cDNA or gDNA derived from T cells, B-cell-depleted T cells, or PBMCs.

Original methodology: The authors estimated nucleated cell counts from reference gene primer amplification. This table comes from immunoSEQ multiplex PCR, and its TCRdb copy is limited to in-frame clones, with some not included. That table furnishes V, J and clone size, whereas the DNA furnished D and trimming. The sample has some 150,000 clones; 85% to 90% are singletons. Per germline, CDR1 SNHLY and CDR2 FYNNEI. The CDR3 contains 14 residues. V lost 5 bases, J lost 7 bases, and 6 bases stayed unmatched. The V and J genes are TRBV2 and TRBJ2-2, with TRBD1 identical over 8 bases. This TCR was recovered from a woman in her fifties or sixties with active or convalescent COVID-19. The material sequenced was peripheral blood. The DNA for the CDR3 is TGTGCCAGCAGTCTGACAGGGGCGGGCGGGGAGCTGTTTTTT. Amino acids: CASSLTGAGGELFF.